What follows describes a single T cell receptor (beta chain). The antigen this receptor binds is unknown. Qualities for individual bases were not recorded, and no much larger clone is one base off. This entry comes from a study of T cell repertoires in cytomegalovirus infection (dated 2019 in TCRdb). Notes on the research overall: The HLA type of each donor mattered for the analysis, because public TCR beta signatures pointed to carriage of CMV infection along with the matching HLA type.

The instrument was an Illumina HiSeq 1500. TCRdb itself trimmed the public reads at Q25 with fastp, ran MiXCR and retained productive beta chains. Every CDR3 protein is listed once, alongside the most common genes and DNA of its rows. Here the sample has over 200,000 distinct CDR3 sequences; roughly 15% occur a single time. Of the sample, 7.5% to 10% is held by the ten largest clones. The CDR3 holds 13 amino acids from the cysteine to the phenylalanine. The kept DNA is CDR3 alone, 39 bases in frame from the first base. V loses 6 bases, J loses 7 bases, and the germline ends lie 12 bases apart. Taken from the germline V gene (reference sequence), the CDR1 and CDR2 loops are LNHDA and SQIVND. Here is what the overall study found, with its caveats: In the ex vivo response, HLA-C-restricted CMV-specific TCR beta clonotypes were dominant, and in two of eight donors the single most frequent clonotype came from this HLA-C-restricted group. Cumulative frequency of public TCR beta family members discriminated carriers of CMV infection plus the relevant HLA type in this cohort and an independent 352-donor cohort.

Sequenced: PBMCs. The chain uses TRBV19 and TRBJ2-2, with the D gene uncertain. The origin of this receptor is a human donor in good health (CMV status not recorded). Some clones in this sample may be carry-over from other donors' samples. The encoded CDR3 is CASRFRVNGELFF. The sequence in DNA is TGTGCCAGTAGATTTCGGGTAAACGGGGAGCTGTTTTTT.